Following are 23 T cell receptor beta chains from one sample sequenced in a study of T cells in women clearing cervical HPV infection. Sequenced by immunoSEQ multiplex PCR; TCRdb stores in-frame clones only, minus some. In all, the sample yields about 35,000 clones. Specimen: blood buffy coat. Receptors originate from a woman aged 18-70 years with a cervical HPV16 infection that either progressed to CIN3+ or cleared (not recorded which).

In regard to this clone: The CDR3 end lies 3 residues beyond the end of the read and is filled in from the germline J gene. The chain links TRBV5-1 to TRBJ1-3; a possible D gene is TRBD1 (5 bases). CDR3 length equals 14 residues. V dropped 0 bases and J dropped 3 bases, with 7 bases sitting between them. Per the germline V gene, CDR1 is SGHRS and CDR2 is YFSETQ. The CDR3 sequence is CASSLAQGGNTIYF. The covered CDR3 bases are TGCGCCAGCAGCTTGGCCCAGGGTGGAAACACC.

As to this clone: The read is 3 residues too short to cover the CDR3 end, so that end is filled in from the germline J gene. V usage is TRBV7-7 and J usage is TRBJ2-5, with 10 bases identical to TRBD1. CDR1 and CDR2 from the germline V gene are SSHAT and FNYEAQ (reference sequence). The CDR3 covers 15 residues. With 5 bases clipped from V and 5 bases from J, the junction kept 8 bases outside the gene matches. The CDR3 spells CASSQVTGGAETQYF. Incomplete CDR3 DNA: TGTGCCAGCAGCCAAGTGACAGGGGGCGCGGAGACC.

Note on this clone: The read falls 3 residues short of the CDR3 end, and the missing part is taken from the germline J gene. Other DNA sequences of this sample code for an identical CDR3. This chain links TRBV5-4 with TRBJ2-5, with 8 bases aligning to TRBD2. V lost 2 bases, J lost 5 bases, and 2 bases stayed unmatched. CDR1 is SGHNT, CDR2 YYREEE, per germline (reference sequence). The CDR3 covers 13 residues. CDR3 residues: CASSFLAGETQYF. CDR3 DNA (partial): TGTGCCAGCAGCTTCTTAGCGGGGGAGACC.

The part of the CDR3 DNA that was read is TGTGCCAGCAGCCCTTGGACAGGGACCTATGGC. It codes for CASSPWTGTYG. The complete CDR3 protein is CASSPWTGTYGAFF. V and J are TRBV7-2 and TRBJ1-1; 8 bases are shared with TRBD1. The read falls 3 residues short of the CDR3 end, and the missing part is taken from the germline J gene. This CDR3 is 14 amino acids long. The germline gives CDR1 SGHTA, CDR2 FQGNSA.

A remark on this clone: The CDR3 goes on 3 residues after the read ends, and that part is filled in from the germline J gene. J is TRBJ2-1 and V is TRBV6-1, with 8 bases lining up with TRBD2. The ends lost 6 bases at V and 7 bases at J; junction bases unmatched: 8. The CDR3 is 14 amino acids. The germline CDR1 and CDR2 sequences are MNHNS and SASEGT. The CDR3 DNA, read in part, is TGTGCCAGCAGAGAAAGCGGGAGAAGTAATGAG. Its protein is CASRESGRSNE. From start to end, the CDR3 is CASRESGRSNEQFF.

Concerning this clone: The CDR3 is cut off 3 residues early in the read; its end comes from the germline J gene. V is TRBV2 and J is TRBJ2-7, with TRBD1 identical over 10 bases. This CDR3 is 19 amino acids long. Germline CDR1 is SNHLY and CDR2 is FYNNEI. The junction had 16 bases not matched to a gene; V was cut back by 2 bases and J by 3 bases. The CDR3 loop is CASSELRTGGALASYEQYF. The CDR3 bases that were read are TGTGCCAGCAGTGAACTCAGGACAGGGGGAGCTTTAGCCAGCTACGAG.

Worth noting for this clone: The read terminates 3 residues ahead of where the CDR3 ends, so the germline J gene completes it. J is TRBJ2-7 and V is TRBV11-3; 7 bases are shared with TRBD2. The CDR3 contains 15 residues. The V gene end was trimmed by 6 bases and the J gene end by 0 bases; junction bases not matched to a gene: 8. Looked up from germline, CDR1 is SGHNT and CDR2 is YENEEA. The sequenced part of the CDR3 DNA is TGTGCCAGCAGTTTTTCTAGCGGCTACTCCTACGAG. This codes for CASSFSSGYSYE. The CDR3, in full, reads CASSFSSGYSYEQYF.

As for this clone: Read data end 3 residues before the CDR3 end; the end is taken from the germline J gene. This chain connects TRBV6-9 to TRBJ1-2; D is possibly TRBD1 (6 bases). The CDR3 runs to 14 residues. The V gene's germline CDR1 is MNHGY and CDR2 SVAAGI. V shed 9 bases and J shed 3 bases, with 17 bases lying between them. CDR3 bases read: TGTGCCAGAGCCAAGGGGGGGAGTTACTATGGC. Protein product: CARAKGGSYYG. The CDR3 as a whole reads CARAKGGSYYGYTF.

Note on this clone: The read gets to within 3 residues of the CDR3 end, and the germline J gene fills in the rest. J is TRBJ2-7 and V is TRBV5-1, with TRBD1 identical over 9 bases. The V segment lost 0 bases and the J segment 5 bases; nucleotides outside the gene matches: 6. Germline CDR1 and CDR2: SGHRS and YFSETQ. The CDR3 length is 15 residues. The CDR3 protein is CASSLEPGQGHEQYF. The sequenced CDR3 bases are TGCGCCAGCAGCTTGGAGCCGGGACAGGGTCACGAG.

CDR3 bases read: TGCAGTGCTACGGAATATAGCGGGAGGATGGAAGAGACG. This translates into CSATEYSGRMEET. The whole CDR3 protein reads CSATEYSGRMEETQYF. The genes are TRBV20-1 and TRBJ2-3; the match to TRBD2 covers 10 bases. The read ends 3 residues before the CDR3 terminus; that terminus is restored from the germline J gene. The CDR3 is 16 amino acids. Germline lookup yields CDR1 DFQATT and CDR2 SNEGSKA (reference sequence).

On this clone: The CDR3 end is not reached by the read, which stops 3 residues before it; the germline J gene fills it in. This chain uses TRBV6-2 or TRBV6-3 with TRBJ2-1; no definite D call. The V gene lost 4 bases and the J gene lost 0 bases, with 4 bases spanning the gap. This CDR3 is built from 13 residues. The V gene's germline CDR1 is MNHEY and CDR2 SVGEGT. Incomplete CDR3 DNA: TGTGCCAGCAGTTCAGACTCCTACAATGAG. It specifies CASSSDSYNE. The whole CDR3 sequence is CASSSDSYNEQFF.

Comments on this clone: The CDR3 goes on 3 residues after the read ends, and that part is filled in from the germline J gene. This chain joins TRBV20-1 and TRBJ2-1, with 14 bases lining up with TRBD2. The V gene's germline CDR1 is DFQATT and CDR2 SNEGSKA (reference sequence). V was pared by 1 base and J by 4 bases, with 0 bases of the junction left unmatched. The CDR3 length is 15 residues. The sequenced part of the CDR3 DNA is TGCAGTGCTAGAGGGACTAGCGGGGGGTACAATGAG. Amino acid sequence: CSARGTSGGYNE. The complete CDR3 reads CSARGTSGGYNEQFF.

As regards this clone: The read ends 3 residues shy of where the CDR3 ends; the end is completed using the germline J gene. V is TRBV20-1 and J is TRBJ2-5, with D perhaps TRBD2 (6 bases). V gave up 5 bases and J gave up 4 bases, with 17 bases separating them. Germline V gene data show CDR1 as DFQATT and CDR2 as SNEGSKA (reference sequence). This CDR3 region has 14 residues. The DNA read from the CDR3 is TGCAGTGCTGAGGGGTTTAGGGGAGGAGAGACC. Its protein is CSAEGFRGGET. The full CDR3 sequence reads CSAEGFRGGETQYF.

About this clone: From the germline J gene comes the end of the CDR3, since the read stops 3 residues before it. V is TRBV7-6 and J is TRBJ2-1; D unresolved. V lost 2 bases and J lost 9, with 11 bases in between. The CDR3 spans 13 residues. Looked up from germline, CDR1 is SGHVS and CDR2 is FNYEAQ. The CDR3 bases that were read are TGTGCCAGCAGCTTAAGAGTGACTGGTGAG. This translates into CASSLRVTGE. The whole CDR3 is CASSLRVTGEQFF.

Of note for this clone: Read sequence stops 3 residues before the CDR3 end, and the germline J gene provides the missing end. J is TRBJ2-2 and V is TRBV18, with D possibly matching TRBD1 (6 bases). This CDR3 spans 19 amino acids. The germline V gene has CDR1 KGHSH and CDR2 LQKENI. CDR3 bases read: TGTGCCAGCTCACCTTTCGCTTCGACAGGTACGAAAGGGGCCAACGTG. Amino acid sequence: CASSPFASTGTKGANV. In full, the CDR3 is CASSPFASTGTKGANVLFF.

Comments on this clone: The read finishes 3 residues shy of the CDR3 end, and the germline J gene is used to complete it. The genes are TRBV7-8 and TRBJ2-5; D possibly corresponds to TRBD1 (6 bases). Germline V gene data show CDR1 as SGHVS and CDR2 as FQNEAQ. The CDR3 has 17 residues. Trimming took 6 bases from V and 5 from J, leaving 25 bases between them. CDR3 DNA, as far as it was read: TGTGCCAGCAGAGAGGGGTCAGGGGTCGTCTCCGGGGAGACC. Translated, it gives CASREGSGVVSGET. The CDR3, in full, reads CASREGSGVVSGETQYF.

The CDR3 spells CASSLVATQYF. Partial CDR3 DNA: TGTGCCAGCAGTTTAGTGGCTACG. V is TRBV28 and J is TRBJ2-3; D unresolved. The read comes to an end 3 residues before the CDR3 does, leaving the germline J gene to fill in the end. With 2 bases removed from V and 8 bases from J, the gap between germline ends came to 5 bases. The germline CDR1 and CDR2 sequences are MDHEN and SYDVKM. CDR3 length: 11 residues. Looking up the rest from reference TRBV28 and TRBJ2-3 gives the full variable domain: DVKVTQSSRYLVKRTGEKVFLECVQDMDHENMFWYRQDPGLGLRLIYFSYDVKMKEKGDIPEGYSVSREKKERFSLILESASTNQTSMYLCASSLVATQYFGPGTRLTVL.

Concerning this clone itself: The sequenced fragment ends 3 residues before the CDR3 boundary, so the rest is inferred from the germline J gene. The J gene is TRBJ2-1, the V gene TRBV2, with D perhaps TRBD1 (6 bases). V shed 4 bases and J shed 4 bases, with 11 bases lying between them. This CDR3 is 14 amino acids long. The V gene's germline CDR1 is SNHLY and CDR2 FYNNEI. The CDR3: CASSGQVIYNEQFF. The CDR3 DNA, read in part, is TGTGCCAGCAGTGGACAGGTTATATACAATGAG.

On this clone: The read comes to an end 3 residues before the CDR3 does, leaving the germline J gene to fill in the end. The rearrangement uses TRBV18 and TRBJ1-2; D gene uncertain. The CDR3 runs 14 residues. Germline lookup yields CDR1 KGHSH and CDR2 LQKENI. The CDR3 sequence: CASSPPGSSYDYTF. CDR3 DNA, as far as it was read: TGTGCCAGCTCACCACCGGGCAGCTCCTACGAC.

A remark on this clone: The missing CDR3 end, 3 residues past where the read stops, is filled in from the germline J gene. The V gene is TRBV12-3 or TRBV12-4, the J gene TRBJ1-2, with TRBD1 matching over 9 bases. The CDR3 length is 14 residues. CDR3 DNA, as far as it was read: TGTGCCAGCAGTTTACGGGACAGGGAGTACGGC. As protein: CASSLRDREYG. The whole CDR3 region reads CASSLRDREYGYTF.

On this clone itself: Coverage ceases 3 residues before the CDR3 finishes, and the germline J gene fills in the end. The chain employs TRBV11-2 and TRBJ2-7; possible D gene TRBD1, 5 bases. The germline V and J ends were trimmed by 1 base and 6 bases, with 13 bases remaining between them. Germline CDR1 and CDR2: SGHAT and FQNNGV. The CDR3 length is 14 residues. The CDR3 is CASSLGQGVGEQYF. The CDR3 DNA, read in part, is TGTGCCAGCAGCTTAGGTCAGGGTGTGGGCGAG.

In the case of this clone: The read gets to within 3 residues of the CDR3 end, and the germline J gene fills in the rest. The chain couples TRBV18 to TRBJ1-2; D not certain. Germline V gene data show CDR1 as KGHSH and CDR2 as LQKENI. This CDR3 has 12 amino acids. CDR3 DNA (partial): TGTGCCAGCTCACCGAGCTCCTACGAC. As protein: CASSPSSYD. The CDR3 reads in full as CASSPSSYDYTF.

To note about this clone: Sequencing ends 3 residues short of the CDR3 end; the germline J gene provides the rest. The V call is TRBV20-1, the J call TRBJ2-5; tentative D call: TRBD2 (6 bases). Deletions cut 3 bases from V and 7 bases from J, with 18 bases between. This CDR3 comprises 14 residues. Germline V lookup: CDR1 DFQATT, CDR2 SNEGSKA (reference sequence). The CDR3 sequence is CSASWQPQGGTQYF. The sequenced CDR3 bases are TGCAGTGCTAGTTGGCAGCCCCAGGGAGGGACC.